The source of this TCR beta chain is a study of T cell responses to AZD1222 COVID-19 vaccine. Study outcomes and limitations: Once two AZD1222 doses were given, Spike-specific TCR breadth and depth went up. The donor group comprised mostly white British people and more females; the analysis possibly underestimated clonal diversity. Repertoires in all cases were sampled only once the peak T cell response had passed.

Note on this clone: Antigen: not known.

Germline V gene lookup returns CDR1 LGHNA and CDR2 YSLEER. V shed 2 bases, J shed 4 bases, and the junction held 5 bases outside the gene matches. CDR3 length equals 15 residues. TCRdb keeps only in-frame clones here, not all; method: immunoSEQ multiplex PCR. The sample records some 110,000 clones, about 80% being singletons. The V call is TRBV4-3, the J call TRBJ2-7; 10 nucleotides match TRBD2. The sequence derives from an adult in good health. The source was peripheral blood, collected on day 0 of AZD1222 vaccination. CDR3 bases: TGCGCCAGCAGCCAACGGACTAGCGGTTTTTACGAGCAGTACTTC. This gives the protein CASSQRTSGFYEQYF.